A single T cell receptor (beta chain) is shown here with its context. The sample comes from a study of blood T cell repertoires in COVID-19. The data were produced by immunoSEQ multiplex PCR, yet TCRdb's version contains in-frame clones alone and is incomplete. The data contain a few hundred thousand clones, approximately 91% of them singletons. The clonotype was recovered from a man between 18 and 29 years old with active or convalescent COVID-19. Sequenced input: peripheral blood.

DNA for the CDR3: TGTGCCAGTAGTAGCCAGATTTATAGCAATCAGCCCCAGCATTTT. Residues: CASSSQIYSNQPQHF. The chain recombines TRBV19 with TRBJ1-5, with D unresolved. CDR1 and CDR2 (germline): LNHDA, SQIVND (reference sequence). The ends were cut back, 4 bases at V and 0 bases at J, with 10 bases in the middle. The CDR3 contains 15 residues.